This record covers a single T cell receptor (beta chain). Its antigen is unidentified. Germline CDR1 reads LNHNV; CDR2 reads YYDKDF (reference sequence). The CDR3 contains 17 residues. Trimming took 2 bases from V and 4 from J; bases not matched to a gene: 13. Measured with immunoSEQ multiplex PCR; TCRdb has only the in-frame clones, and not every one. The repertoire holds more than 90,000 clones, with 85% to 90% as singletons. The data originate from a study of T cell responses to AZD1222 COVID-19 vaccine. General study results and limits: Clonal diversity may have been underestimated, and the donors were mostly white British, with more females than males.

This sequence originates from an adult who received the AZD1222 COVID-19 vaccine. J is TRBJ1-2 and V is TRBV15; TRBD1 aligns across 7 bases. Source: peripheral blood, taken 28 days after the second AZD1222 dose. The CDR3 sequence: CATSRPGTDRVSYGYTF. CDR3 in DNA: TGTGCCACCAGCAGACCGGGAACAGACAGGGTTAGCTATGGCTACACCTTC.